The 7 T cell receptor beta chains presented below share a single source sample, sequenced in a study of blood T cell repertoires in COVID-19. Data came from immunoSEQ multiplex PCR; TCRdb stores just in-frame clones and leaves some out. Counted here are around 250,000 clones, less than 90% occurring once; the ten biggest clones make up around 6.5%. Input material: peripheral blood. The receptor source for this set is a man aged 55 to 70 with acute or convalescent COVID-19.

The J gene is TRBJ2-5, the V gene TRBV12-3 or TRBV12-4; D is unresolved. The CDR3 spans 13 residues. V dropped 6 bases and J dropped 1 base, with 9 bases sitting between them. The chain's CDR3 is CASSQLSQETQYF. The CDR3 DNA reads as TGTGCCAGCAGCCAACTGTCCCAAGAGACCCAGTACTTC.

CDR3 nucleotides: TGTGCCAGCTCACCCGCTACTGGGACTAGCGGGATGAATGAGCAGTTCTTC. It is translated as CASSPATGTSGMNEQFF. V and J are TRBV18 and TRBJ2-1, with 13 bases aligning to TRBD2. There are 17 residues in the CDR3. Trimming cost V 3 bases and J 7 bases; bases outside gene matches: 9. Germline assignment: CDR1 KGHSH and CDR2 LQKENI.

This clone occurred once. Other DNA sequences of this sample code for an identical CDR3. V usage is TRBV4-2 and J usage is TRBJ1-3; D is perhaps TRBD1 (5 bases). The germline CDR1 and CDR2 sequences are LGHNA and YNFKEQ. The germline V and J ends were trimmed by 0 bases and 0 bases, with 6 bases remaining between them. CDR3 size: 15 residues. The CDR3 region has the DNA TGTGCCAGCAGCCAAGATACAGGCTCTGGAAACACCATATATTTT. It is translated as CASSQDTGSGNTIYF.

This chain links TRBV3-1 (or the pseudogene TRBV3-2) with TRBJ2-5; 9 bases match TRBD1. This CDR3 is built from 13 residues. Germline CDR1 is LGHDT and CDR2 is YNNKEL (reference sequence). V shed 3 bases, J shed 6 bases, and the junction held 2 bases outside the gene matches. CDR3 nucleotides: TGTGCCAGCAGCCAGGACAGGGGACAGACCCAGTACTTC. Its protein is CASSQDRGQTQYF.

The genes are TRBV5-4 and TRBJ2-7; 7 bases line up with TRBD1. J was trimmed by 6 bases and V by 0 bases; bases with no gene match: 6. The CDR3 length is 14 residues. Germline V lookup: CDR1 SGHNT, CDR2 YYREEE (reference sequence). CDR3 DNA sequence: TGTGCCAGCAGCTTGGTACAGGGGCATGGCGAGCAGTACTTC. Translating it yields CASSLVQGHGEQYF. Supplemented by reference TRBV5-4 and TRBJ2-7, the full variable domain reads ETGVTQSPTHLIKTRGQQVTLRCSSQSGHNTVSWYQQALGQGPQFIFQYYREEENGRGNFPPRFSGLQFPNYSSELNVNALELDDSALYLCASSLVQGHGEQYFGPGTRLTVT.

The rearrangement links TRBV7-3 to TRBJ2-1; the match to TRBD2 covers 9 bases. CDR1 and CDR2 from the germline V gene are SGHTA and FQGTGA. The J segment lost 6 bases and the V segment lost 5 bases, leaving 8 bases of the junction unmatched. CDR3 length equals 15 residues. The CDR3 DNA is TGTGCCAGCAGCGCCCCGACTAGCGGTGCCAATGAGCAGTTCTTC. This gives the protein CASSAPTSGANEQFF.

This clone was observed a few times. The gene calls are TRBV15 and TRBJ2-7, with 8 bases that match TRBD2. Trimming cost V 4 bases and J 2 bases; bases outside gene matches: 13. The length of the CDR3 is 17 residues. Per the germline V gene, CDR1 is LNHNV and CDR2 is YYDKDF (reference sequence). This CDR3 reads CATSTTRASGRAYEQYF. CDR3 nucleotide sequence: TGTGCCACCAGCACCACCCGGGCCTCCGGGAGGGCCTACGAGCAGTACTTC.